This T cell receptor (beta chain) was identified during a study of OX40 agonist ivuxolimab in advanced cancers. On the study more broadly: Patients with prior anti-PD-1, anti-PD-L1 or anti-CTLA-4 therapy were eligible; about 41% had some.

Study findings and constraints: By week 6 at 0.1 to 3.0 mg/kg, blood CD4+ and CD8+ T cells had expanded clonally.

Per the germline V gene, CDR1 is SNHLY and CDR2 is FYNNEI. Trimming took 3 bases from V and 5 from J; bases not matched to a gene: 10. This CDR3 has 16 residues. This clone is large (0.1 to 1%). Its antigen is not identified. The method was immunoSEQ multiplex PCR; TCRdb's version includes in-frame clones alone and lacks a portion of them. There are around 10,000 clones in the sample; 66% occur only once, and more than 25% lies in the top ten. The receptor was isolated from an adult with an advanced solid tumor such as melanoma, head and neck, liver or kidney cancer. The V gene is TRBV2, the J gene TRBJ1-5; TRBD1 aligns across 7 bases. Sample: CD4+ or CD8+ T cells sorted from blood, taken in a trial of the OX40 agonist ivuxolimab. Here the CDR3 DNA reads TGTGCCAGCAGTGACCTACAGGGGCCGCTGGATCAGCCCCAGCATTTT. It codes for CASSDLQGPLDQPQHF.